These 26 T cell receptor beta chains came from one sample sequenced in a study of identical twins (dated by TCRdb to the mid-2010s). Libraries came from 5' RACE. These reads were obtained on an Illumina HiSeq 2000. TCRdb reanalyzed the raw reads on its own, using fastp at Q25 for trimming and MiXCR for clone calling, and kept in-frame beta chains. One record per CDR3 amino acid sequence lists the most common genes and DNA. The sample table records a few hundred thousand distinct CDR3 sequences; approximately 16% of these occur just once. Jointly, the top ten make up roughly 0.4% of the sample. These data are also associated with another study on yellow fever vaccine responses in identical twins.

The sequencing input was CD4+ T cells sorted from blood. Every receptor here comes from a young woman in good health.

This chain links TRBV12-3 or TRBV12-4 with TRBJ2-1; possible D gene TRBD1, 6 bases. The ends were cut back, 8 bases at V and 9 bases at J, with 23 bases in the middle. This CDR3 comprises 15 residues. The CDR3 loop reads CASGSRDYQGTEQFF. Here the CDR3 DNA reads TGTGCCAGCGGGAGCCGAGACTACCAGGGGACTGAGCAGTTCTTC.

This clonotype was found a few times. The chain employs TRBV6-5 and TRBJ2-5; 7 bases map to TRBD2. CDR1 MNHEY and CDR2 SVGAGI come from the germline V gene. There are 17 residues in the CDR3. J was trimmed by 5 bases and V by 0 bases; bases with no gene match: 12. The CDR3 is CASSYSKGGSGLETQYF. The CDR3 bases are TGTGCCAGCAGTTACTCGAAGGGCGGGAGCGGCCTGGAGACCCAGTACTTC.

This clonotype was observed a few times. This chain links TRBV12-3 or TRBV12-4 with TRBJ1-1; 7 nucleotides match TRBD1. With V trimmed by 6 bases and J by 9 bases, 10 bases remained unmatched. CDR3 size: 13 residues. The CDR3 region is CASSWQSTGKAFF. The DNA for the CDR3 is TGTGCCAGCAGCTGGCAGTCGACAGGGAAAGCTTTCTTT.

This clonotype was detected a few times. The chain carries TRBV24-1 and TRBJ2-2; D is unclear. Germline CDR1 and CDR2: KGHDR and SFDVKD. The CDR3 is made up of 14 amino acids. V lost 6 bases and J 1 base, leaving 8 bases between the germline ends. As DNA, the CDR3 is TGTGCCACCAGTCAACAGATGAACACCGGGGAGCTGTTTTTT. Residues: CATSQQMNTGELFF.

The chain is built from TRBV20-1 and TRBJ2-7; the match to TRBD2 covers 10 bases. The CDR3 has 15 amino acids. Germline-derived CDR1 and CDR2 are DFQATT and SNEGSKA (reference sequence). The V segment lost 1 base and the J segment 0 bases; nucleotides outside the gene matches: 3. CDR3 nucleotides: TGCAGTGCTAGAGGGACTAGCGGAAACTCCTACGAGCAGTACTTC. Residues: CSARGTSGNSYEQYF.

This sequence joins TRBV7-9 and TRBJ2-2; D is unresolved. The CDR3 runs to 13 residues. The germline V and J ends were trimmed by 4 bases and 4 bases, with 7 bases remaining between them. Germline assignment: CDR1 SEHNR and CDR2 FQNEAQ (reference sequence). The DNA for the CDR3 is TGTGCCAGCAGCTGGGCCATCACCGGGGAGCTGTTTTTT. It yields the protein CASSWAITGELFF.

This chain joins TRBV2 and TRBJ2-7; D is unresolved. The CDR3 has 13 residues. V lost 8 bases, J lost 1 base, and 12 bases lay in between. Germline CDR1 reads SNHLY; CDR2 reads FYNNEI. CDR3 sequence: CASLAEVSYEQYF. The DNA of the CDR3 is TGTGCCAGCTTAGCCGAGGTATCCTACGAGCAGTACTTC.

This clonotype showed up many times. The chain combines TRBV12-3 or TRBV12-4 with TRBJ2-2; either TRBD1 or TRBD2 may fit D (6 bases each). Trimming pared 6 bases from V and 1 base from J, leaving 15 bases between. This CDR3 has 16 residues. CDR3 coding DNA: TGTGCCAGCAGACAGCCGGGGGCCCAGAACACCGGGGAGCTGTTTTTT. Translation: CASRQPGAQNTGELFF.

The J gene is TRBJ2-1, the V gene TRBV4-1; no clear D gene. V lost 0 bases to trimming and J lost 12 bases, with 15 bases between them. Germline CDR1 MGHRA, CDR2 YSYEKL. CDR3 length equals 14 residues. CDR3 residues: CASSQEVGPQSQFF. As DNA, the CDR3 is TGCGCCAGCAGCCAAGAGGTTGGCCCCCAGTCGCAGTTCTTC.

The table lists this clonotype with a few counts. The chain couples TRBV5-1 to TRBJ2-7; tentative D call: TRBD2 (6 bases). V was pared by 0 bases and J by 3 bases, with 16 bases between. The CDR3 totals 16 residues. Germline values: CDR1 SGHRS, CDR2 YFSETQ. CDR3 bases: TGCGCCAGCAGCTTGGGGGGACTTCCGGAAAACTACGAGCAGTACTTC. Translation: CASSLGGLPENYEQYF.

This clonotype appeared many times. CDR3 sequence: CSVEPSQETQYF. The CDR3 coding sequence is TGCAGCGTTGAGCCGAGCCAAGAGACCCAGTACTTC. The J gene is TRBJ2-5, the V gene TRBV29-1; D gene ambiguous. The CDR3 is made up of 12 amino acids. V was clipped by 3 bases and J by 1 base, with 6 bases between them. Germline V gene sequence: CDR1 SQVTM, CDR2 ANQGSEA.

This clonotype was counted only a few times. This sequence joins TRBV5-1 and TRBJ1-1, with a tentative D call TRBD1 (6 bases). Germline V gene data show CDR1 as SGHRS and CDR2 as YFSETQ. V was pared by 2 bases and J by 1 base, with 15 bases between. The CDR3 extends over 16 amino acids. The CDR3 coding sequence is TGCGCCAGCAGCTTTACCACGAACAGGGAGAACACTGAAGCTTTCTTT. Amino acid sequence: CASSFTTNRENTEAFF.

The chain is built from TRBV11-2 and TRBJ2-3; 9 nucleotides agree with TRBD2. The CDR3 extends over 16 amino acids. Looked up from germline, CDR1 is SGHAT and CDR2 is FQNNGV. The V gene end was trimmed by 3 bases and the J gene end by 5 bases; junction bases not matched to a gene: 9. CDR3 bases: TGTGCCAGCAGCTTTACGGGGGGACTAGCAAAAGATACGCAGTATTTT. Its protein product is CASSFTGGLAKDTQYF.

The chain couples TRBV5-1 to TRBJ2-3, with D tentatively TRBD2 (7 bases). Germline assignment: CDR1 SGHRS and CDR2 YFSETQ. The CDR3 length is 16 residues. The germline V and J ends were trimmed by 5 bases and 0 bases, with 16 bases remaining between them. The CDR3 here is CASRTGRDTSTDTQYF. CDR3 in DNA: TGCGCCAGCAGAACAGGGAGGGACACTAGCACAGATACGCAGTATTTT.

This clonotype was counted a few times. The chain uses TRBV7-9 and TRBJ2-3; no firm D call. Germline lookup yields CDR1 SEHNR and CDR2 FQNEAQ (reference sequence). Trimming took off 0 bases at V and 0 bases at J, with 10 bases between the two ends. The CDR3 has 16 amino acids. DNA of the CDR3: TGTGCCAGCAGCTTAGCTCGGTCTACTAGCACAGATACGCAGTATTTT. It yields the protein CASSLARSTSTDTQYF.

This clonotype was observed at least ten times. V is TRBV5-1 and J is TRBJ1-4; 8 nucleotides match TRBD1. There are 18 residues in the CDR3. V lost 1 base and J lost 0; bases outside the gene matches: 8. Germline V CDR1 and CDR2: SGHRS, YFSETQ. The CDR3 spells CASSLRGQGLATNEKLFF. CDR3 in DNA: TGCGCCAGCAGCTTGAGAGGACAGGGACTTGCAACTAATGAAAAACTGTTTTTT.

V usage is TRBV28 and J usage is TRBJ1-5; 12 bases fit TRBD1. The CDR3 sequence is 16 residues long. Germline trimming cut 2 bases from V and 9 bases from J; bases unmatched to any gene: 8. Germline V CDR1 and CDR2: MDHEN, SYDVKM. The CDR3 region has the DNA TGTGCCAGCAGTTTAGAGGGACAGGGGGCTCTCAGGCCCCAGCATTTT. It specifies CASSLEGQGALRPQHF.

The CDR3 nucleotides read TGTGCCAGCACTCCGCTAGCGGAGTCGAACACCGGGGAGCTGTTTTTT. Amino acids: CASTPLAESNTGELFF. The V and J genes are TRBV27 and TRBJ2-2, with TRBD2 matching over 7 bases. Germline V gene lookup returns CDR1 MNHEY and CDR2 SMNVEV (reference sequence). Trimming removed 7 bases from V and 0 bases from J; junction bases left unmatched: 8. The CDR3 length is 16 residues.

This clonotype appeared a few times. The chain links TRBV28 to TRBJ1-3; D might be TRBD1 (5 bases). Germline V CDR1 and CDR2: MDHEN, SYDVKM. The ends were cut back, 6 bases at V and 5 bases at J, with 17 bases in the middle. The CDR3 has 15 amino acids. This CDR3 reads CASSPDRTLRNTIYF. The CDR3, as DNA: TGTGCCAGCAGCCCCGACAGAACTCTGAGAAACACCATATATTTT. Together with reference TRBV28 and TRBJ1-3, the CDR3 gives the full variable domain: DVKVTQSSRYLVKRTGEKVFLECVQDMDHENMFWYRQDPGLGLRLIYFSYDVKMKEKGDIPEGYSVSREKKERFSLILESASTNQTSMYLCASSPDRTLRNTIYFGEGSWLTVV.

This clonotype was seen a few times. The J gene is TRBJ2-7, the V gene TRBV12-3 or TRBV12-4; TRBD2 agrees at 7 bases. Unmatched junction bases numbered 6, after V lost 2 bases and J lost 2 bases. The CDR3 loop spans 15 amino acids. The CDR3 DNA reads as TGTGCCAGCAGTTTAAATAGCGGGCCGACCTACGAGCAGTACTTC. It codes for CASSLNSGPTYEQYF.

The rearrangement links TRBV6-1 to TRBJ2-7, with D possibly being TRBD1 (6 bases). The CDR3 has 15 residues. In germline, CDR1 is MNHNS, CDR2 SASEGT. The V end lost 6 bases, the J end lost 3 bases, and 18 bases lay between the germline ends. The chain's CDR3 is CASRDPGALGYEQYF. The DNA of the CDR3 is TGTGCCAGCAGAGATCCAGGGGCGCTCGGCTACGAGCAGTACTTC.

The chain is built from TRBV7-9 and TRBJ2-5; TRBD2 agrees at 7 bases. This CDR3 has 16 residues. Germline-derived CDR1 and CDR2 are SEHNR and FQNEAQ (reference sequence). V gave up 4 bases and J gave up 2 bases; unmatched junction bases: 10. The CDR3 sequence is CASSSYALAVQETQYF. The CDR3 DNA is TGTGCCAGCAGCTCTTACGCTCTAGCGGTTCAAGAGACCCAGTACTTC.

This clonotype was recorded many times. The V and J genes are TRBV9 and TRBJ2-7; 10 positions agree with TRBD2. The V gene end was trimmed by 0 bases and the J gene end by 3 bases; junction bases not matched to a gene: 0. Germline loops: CDR1 SGDLS, CDR2 YYNGEE. CDR3 length: 14 amino acids. The CDR3 DNA reads TGTGCCAGCAGCGTAGGGACTAGCGGCTACGAGCAGTACTTC. Encoded protein: CASSVGTSGYEQYF.

Ten or more counts support this clonotype. This chain links TRBV5-1 with TRBJ2-3; 11 nucleotides agree with TRBD2. V trimming: 5 bases; J trimming: 4 bases; junction bases outside the gene matches: 12. Germline loops: CDR1 SGHRS, CDR2 YFSETQ. The CDR3 runs 17 residues. As DNA, the CDR3 is TGCGCCAGCAGACATACTAGCGGGAGTTGGAAGCCAGATACGCAGTATTTT. Translating it yields CASRHTSGSWKPDTQYF.

This clonotype came up a few times. The chain is built from TRBV5-1 and TRBJ2-5, with unresolved D. Germline loops: CDR1 SGHRS, CDR2 YFSETQ. The CDR3 has 14 residues. V was cut by 0 bases and J by 6 bases, with 12 bases left in between. The CDR3 DNA sequence: TGCGCCAGCAGCTTGGCTACACTACCGCAGACCCAGTACTTC. It translates to CASSLATLPQTQYF.

This clonotype has only a few counts. The chain joins TRBV15 to TRBJ2-1, with 7 bases fitting TRBD1. V lost 0 bases, J lost 1 base, and 0 bases stayed unmatched. The CDR3 runs 15 residues. CDR1 LNHNV and CDR2 YYDKDF come from the germline V gene (reference sequence). The CDR3 is CATSRETGSYNEQFF. Here the CDR3 DNA reads TGTGCCACCAGCAGAGAGACAGGGTCCTACAATGAGCAGTTCTTC.